The source of this TCR beta chain is a study of cytomegalovirus exposure and HLA in healthy donors. Turning to the study itself: Tens of millions of unique TCRs from HLA-typed donors made up an early data release.

A multiplex PCR was run with 60 Vbeta primers and 13 Jbeta primers. Repertoires were generated with immunoSEQ multiplex PCR, while TCRdb's copy carries only in-frame clones and drops some. The sample holds roughly 150,000 clones; almost 80% are singletons and the top ten take 1.3%. This clone has a single count. This clonotype was obtained from a man under 40 in good health and CMV-seronegative. Sequenced material: PBMCs.

DNA for the CDR3: TGCGCCAGCAGTCCCGCAGCGAACACCGGGGAGCTGTTTTTT. Translated: CASSPAANTGELFF. V is TRBV10-1 and J is TRBJ2-2, with no clear D. The length of the CDR3 is 14 residues. V lost 5 bases and J 0 bases, leaving 7 bases between the germline ends. Germline CDR1 and CDR2: WNHNN and SYGVQD (reference sequence).